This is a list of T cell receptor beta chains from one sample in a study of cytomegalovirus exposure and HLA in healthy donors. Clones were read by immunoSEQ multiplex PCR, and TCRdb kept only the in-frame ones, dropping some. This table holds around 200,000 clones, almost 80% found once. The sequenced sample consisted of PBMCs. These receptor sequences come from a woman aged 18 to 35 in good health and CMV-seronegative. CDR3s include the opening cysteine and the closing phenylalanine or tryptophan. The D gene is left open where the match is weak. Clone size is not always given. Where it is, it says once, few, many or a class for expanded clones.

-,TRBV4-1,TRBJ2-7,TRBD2,TGCGCCAGCAGCCCATTGGTGCTAGCGGAGCGGGACGAGCAGTACTTC,CASSPLVLAERDEQYF
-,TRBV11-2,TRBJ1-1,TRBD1,TGTGCCAGCAGCTTGGACAGGGTGGTGACTGAAGCTTTCTTT,CASSLDRVVTEAFF
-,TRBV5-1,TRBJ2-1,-,TGCGCCAGCAGCTTGAGGCAGGGGGGCGCGGGGGGACACCTGTCCAATGAGCAGTTCTTC,CASSLRQGGAGGHLSNEQFF
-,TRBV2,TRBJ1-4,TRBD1,TGTGCCAGCAGTGAAGGACAGGGGGTAAATGAAAAACTGTTTTTT,CASSEGQGVNEKLFF
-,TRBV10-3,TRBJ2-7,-,TGTGCCATCAGTGAGTCACGACAGGTATCCTACGAGCAGTACTTC,CAISESRQVSYEQYF
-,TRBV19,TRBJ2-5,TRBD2,TGTGCCAGTACCGAGCGGGGGGGCCGTCGAGAGACCCAGTACTTC,CASTERGGRRETQYF
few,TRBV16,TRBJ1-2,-,TGTGCCAGCAGCCAATCCACAGTGTTTATCTATGGCTACACCTTC,CASSQSTVFIYGYTF
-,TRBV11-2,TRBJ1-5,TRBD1,TGTGCCAGCAGCGGGCAGGGGGCGAGTCAGCCCCAGCATTTT,CASSGQGASQPQHF
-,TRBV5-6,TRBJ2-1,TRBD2,TGTGCCAGCACACACGCGGGGGTAGGGCAGTTCTTC,CASTHAGVGQFF
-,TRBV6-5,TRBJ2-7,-,TGTGCCAGCAGTTACTCGTCGCAGGGGGGCGACTACGAGCAGTACTTC,CASSYSSQGGDYEQYF
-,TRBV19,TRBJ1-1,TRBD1,TGTGCCAGTAGTTTGACAGGGGCGGAAGCTTTCTTT,CASSLTGAEAFF
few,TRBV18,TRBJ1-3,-,TGTGCCAGCTCGGGAGAGTCTGGAAACACCATATATTTT,CASSGESGNTIYF
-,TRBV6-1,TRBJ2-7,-,TGTGCCAGCAGTGAACTAACGGCCTACGAGCAGTACTTC,CASSELTAYEQYF
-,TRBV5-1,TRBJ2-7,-,TGCGCCAGCAGCTTGTATACAGGAGCCTACGAGCAGTACTTC,CASSLYTGAYEQYF
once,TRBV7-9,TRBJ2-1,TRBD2,TGTGCCAGCAGGACGGGGGGAGGAAAGGGCAATGAGCAGTTCTTC,CASRTGGGKGNEQFF
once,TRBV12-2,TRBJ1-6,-,TGTGCAAGTCGCTTAGCGAGGGCAAGCTCCTATAATTCACCCCTCCACTTT,CASRLARASSYNSPLHF
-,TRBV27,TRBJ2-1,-,TGTGCCAGCAGTTTATCCGGGGGAGTTTACAATGAGCAGTTCTTC,CASSLSGGVYNEQFF
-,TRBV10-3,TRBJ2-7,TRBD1,TGTGCCATCAGGGCCGACAGGGGGTCTCCCTACGAGCAGTACTTC,CAIRADRGSPYEQYF
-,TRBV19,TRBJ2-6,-,TGTGCCAGTAGTATAGGAACAGGGCGGAATGGGGCCAACGTCCTGACTTTC,CASSIGTGRNGANVLTF
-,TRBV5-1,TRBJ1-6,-,TGCGCCAGCAGCTTACAGGGTGGATCACCCCTCCACTTT,CASSLQGGSPLHF
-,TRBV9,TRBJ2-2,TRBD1,TGTGCCAGCAGCGCACGACAGGGGCGGTTGACCGGGGAGCTGTTTTTT,CASSARQGRLTGELFF
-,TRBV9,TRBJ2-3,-,TGTGCCAGCAGCGTGACCGAGGGCACGCAGTATTTT,CASSVTEGTQYF